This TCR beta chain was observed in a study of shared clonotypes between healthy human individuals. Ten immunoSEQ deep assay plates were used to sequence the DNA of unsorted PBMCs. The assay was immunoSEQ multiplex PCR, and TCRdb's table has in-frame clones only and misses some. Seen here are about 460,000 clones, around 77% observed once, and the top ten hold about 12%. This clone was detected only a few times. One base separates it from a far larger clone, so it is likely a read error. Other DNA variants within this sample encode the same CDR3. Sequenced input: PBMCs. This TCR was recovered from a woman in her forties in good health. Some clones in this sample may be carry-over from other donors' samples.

For the CDR3, the DNA is TGTGCCAGCGGCGCAGGACTGGCCTACGAGCAGTACTTC. The encoded protein is CASGAGLAYEQYF. The chain recombines TRBV7-9 with TRBJ2-7; possible D gene TRBD2, 5 bases. The CDR3 runs to 13 residues. V was shortened by 8 bases and J by 2 bases, with 13 bases between the two germline ends. Per germline, CDR1 SEHNR and CDR2 FQNEAQ (reference sequence).